This is a list of T cell receptor beta chains from one sample in a study of shared clonotypes between healthy human individuals. This table comes from immunoSEQ multiplex PCR, and its TCRdb copy is limited to in-frame clones, with some not included. The sample yields some 2,100,000 clones, about 92% seen once. What was sequenced was naive CD8+ T cells from PBMCs. The receptors originated from a man younger than 35 in good health. Some clones in this sample may be carry-over from other donors' samples. CDR3s include the opening cysteine and the closing phenylalanine or tryptophan. A D gene is named only where the DNA matches it firmly. Expanded clones get a size class; other rows say once, few or many, or leave the size out.

v_gene	abundance	j_gene	d_gene	CDR3aa	CDR3nt
TRBV7-9	once	TRBJ2-7	TRBD2	CASSKLAPEQYF	TGTGCCAGCAGCAAACTAGCGCCCGAGCAGTACTTC
TRBV13	.	TRBJ2-7	TRBD2	CASSEGAGENYEQYF	TGTGCCAGCAGCGAGGGAGCGGGAGAAAACTACGAGCAGTACTTC
TRBV27	.	TRBJ2-7	.	CASSLSSGNLYEQYF	TGTGCCAGCAGTTTATCTTCTGGGAACCTGTACGAGCAGTACTTC
TRBV10-2	.	TRBJ1-2	.	CASSESKAGLYGYTF	TGCGCCAGCAGTGAGTCGAAGGCAGGGCTCTATGGCTACACCTTC
TRBV7-8	.	TRBJ2-3	.	CASSPGRDGFTDTQYF	TGTGCCAGCAGCCCAGGCCGGGACGGATTCACAGATACGCAGTATTTT
TRBV9	.	TRBJ1-1	TRBD1	CASSPPGQGLNTEAFF	TGTGCCAGCAGCCCTCCCGGACAGGGTTTGAACACTGAAGCTTTCTTT
TRBV28	.	TRBJ1-5	.	CASSPPGINQPQHF	TGTGCCAGCAGTCCCCCGGGAATCAATCAGCCCCAGCATTTT
TRBV7-8	.	TRBJ2-3	.	CASSLELWGTTSSRQYF	TGTGCCAGCAGCTTAGAATTATGGGGAACCACAAGTTCCAGGCAGTATTTT
TRBV6-1	once	TRBJ2-3	TRBD1	CASRVRDRTTDTQYF	TGTGCCAGCAGAGTCCGGGACAGGACCACAGATACGCAGTATTTT
TRBV7-9	.	TRBJ2-7	.	CASSLGEAGSSYEQYF	TGTGCCAGCAGCTTAGGGGAGGCAGGGAGCTCCTACGAGCAGTACTTC
TRBV7-6	.	TRBJ2-1	TRBD2	CASSSGLAANEQFF	TGTGCCAGCAGCTCCGGACTAGCGGCCAATGAGCAGTTCTTC
TRBV11-3	.	TRBJ2-7	.	CASRGLGRIYEQYF	TGTGCCAGCAGGGGATTGGGACGGATCTACGAGCAGTACTTC
TRBV28	.	TRBJ1-5	.	CASSRSSNQPQHF	TGTGCCAGCAGCCGTTCCAGCAATCAGCCCCAGCATTTT
TRBV4-3	.	TRBJ1-2	.	CASSQDGRPDGDYGYTF	TGCGCCAGCAGCCAAGATGGCCGCCCGGACGGGGACTATGGCTACACCTTC
TRBV10-2	.	TRBJ2-3	TRBD2	CASAGTSGRADTQYF	TGCGCCAGCGCTGGGACTAGCGGGAGGGCAGATACGCAGTATTTT
TRBV19	.	TRBJ2-3	.	CASTPRGSGITDTQYF	TGTGCCAGTACCCCCCGGGGGAGCGGAATCACAGATACGCAGTATTTT
TRBV10-1	.	TRBJ2-7	.	CASSENSRGTPYF	TGCGCCAGCAGTGAGAATAGTCGCGGGACACCGTACTTC
TRBV6-6	.	TRBJ2-1	.	CASGPLGEQFF	TGTGCCAGCGGGCCTCTGGGTGAGCAGTTCTTC